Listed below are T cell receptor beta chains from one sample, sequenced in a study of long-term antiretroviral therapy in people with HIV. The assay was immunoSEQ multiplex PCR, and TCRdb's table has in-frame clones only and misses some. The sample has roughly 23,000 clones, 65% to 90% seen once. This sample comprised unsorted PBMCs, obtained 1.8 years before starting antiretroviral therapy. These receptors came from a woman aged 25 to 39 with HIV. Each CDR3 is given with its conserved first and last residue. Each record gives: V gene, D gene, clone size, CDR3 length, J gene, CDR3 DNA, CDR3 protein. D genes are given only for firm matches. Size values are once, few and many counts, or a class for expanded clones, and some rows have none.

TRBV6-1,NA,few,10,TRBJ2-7,TGTGCCAGCCAAGGGTACGAGCAGTACTTC,CASQGYEQYF
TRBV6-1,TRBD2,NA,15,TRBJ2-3,TGTGCCAGCAGTGAACCTAGCGGGGATTTAGATACGCAGTATTTT,CASSEPSGDLDTQYF
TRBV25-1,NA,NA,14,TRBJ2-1,TGTGCCAGCTCCAGGGGTTCCGGACCCAATGAGCAGTTCTTC,CASSRGSGPNEQFF
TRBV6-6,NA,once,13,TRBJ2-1,TGTGCCAGCACCTCCATGGGTAGCAATGAGCAGTTCTTC,CASTSMGSNEQFF
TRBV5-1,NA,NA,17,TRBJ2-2,TGCGCCAGCAGCTTGGTACTTATCAAAGCGGGCACCGGGGAGCTGTTTTTT,CASSLVLIKAGTGELFF
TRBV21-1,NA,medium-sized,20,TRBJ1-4,TGTGCCAGCAGCAACCCCCCCGGGGGGCCCTTTAAGAGCGATAGGGAAAAACTGTTTTTT,CASSNPPGGPFKSDREKLFF
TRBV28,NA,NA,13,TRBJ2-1,TGTGCCAGCGTACGGAACTCCTACAATGAGCAGTTCTTC,CASVRNSYNEQFF
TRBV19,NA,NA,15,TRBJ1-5,TGTGCCAGCCGAGATCGTTCCCAGGGTTTCCAGCCCCAGCATTTT,CASRDRSQGFQPQHF
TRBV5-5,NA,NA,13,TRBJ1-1,TGTGCCAGCAGCTTCCCTGGTTTCACTGAAGCTTTCTTT,CASSFPGFTEAFF
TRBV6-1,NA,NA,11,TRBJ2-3,TGTGCCAGCCGAACGGCGGATACGCAGTATTTT,CASRTADTQYF
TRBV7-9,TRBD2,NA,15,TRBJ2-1,TGTGCCAGCAGCCAAACTAGCGGTAACTACAATGAGCAGTTCTTC,CASSQTSGNYNEQFF
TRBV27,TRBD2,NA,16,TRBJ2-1,TGTGCCAGCAGTTTATCAGGGACTAGCATGGTGAGTGAGCAGTTCTTC,CASSLSGTSMVSEQFF
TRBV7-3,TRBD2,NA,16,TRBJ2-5,TGTGCCAGCAGTTCGTGGGGGGGAGGTCCACAAGAGACCCAGTACTTC,CASSSWGGGPQETQYF
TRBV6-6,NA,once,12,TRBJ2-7,TGTGCCAGCAGTTACATCAGCTACGAGCAGTACTTC,CASSYISYEQYF
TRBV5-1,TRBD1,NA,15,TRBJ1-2,TGCGCCAGCAGCCCAACCGGGACAGGGGGCGGAAGCTACACCTTC,CASSPTGTGGGSYTF
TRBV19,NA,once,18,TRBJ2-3,TGTGCCAGTAGTATAGATCGTGTTCAGGGCAAGGTCACAGATACGCAGTATTTT,CASSIDRVQGKVTDTQYF
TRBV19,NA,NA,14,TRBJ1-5,TGTGCCAGTGGACCTCGGGGATTAGGTCAGCCCCAGCATTTT,CASGPRGLGQPQHF
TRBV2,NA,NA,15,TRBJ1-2,TGTGCCAGCAGTGGGGGGAGGGGGGTAGGCTATGGCTACACCTTC,CASSGGRGVGYGYTF
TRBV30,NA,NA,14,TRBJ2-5,TGTGCCTGGAGCATAATTGGAGTTGGGGAGACCCAGTACTTC,CAWSIIGVGETQYF
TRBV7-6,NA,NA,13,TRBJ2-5,TGTGCCAGCAGCTTATCAAGGAGAGAGACCCAGTACTTC,CASSLSRRETQYF
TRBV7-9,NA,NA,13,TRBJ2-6,TGTGCCAGCACTGCCTCTGGGGCCAACGTCCTGACTTTC,CASTASGANVLTF
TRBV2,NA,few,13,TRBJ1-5,TGTGCCAGCAGGGTACAGGTCAATCAGCCCCAGCATTTT,CASRVQVNQPQHF
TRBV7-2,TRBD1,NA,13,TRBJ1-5,TGTGCCAGCAGCCAGGACAGGGTGCAGCCCCAGCATTTT,CASSQDRVQPQHF
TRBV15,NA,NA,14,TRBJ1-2,TGTGCCACCAGCAGACGCGACATATACTATGGCTACACCTTC,CATSRRDIYYGYTF
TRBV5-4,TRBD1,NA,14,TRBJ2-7,TGTGCCAGCAGCACCGGGACAGGGGCCTTGTTCTGGTACTTC,CASSTGTGALFWYF
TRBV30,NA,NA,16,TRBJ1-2,TGTGCCTGGAGTGTAATCAGGGACTTCGCTAACTATGGCTACACCTTC,CAWSVIRDFANYGYTF
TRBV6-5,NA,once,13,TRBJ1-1,TGTGCCAGCAAAGTACAGCCAAACACTGAAGCTTTCTTT,CASKVQPNTEAFF
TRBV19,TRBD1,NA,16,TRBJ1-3,TGTGCCAGTATCGGGACAGGGGCCGGAGAGGGAAACACCATATATTTT,CASIGTGAGEGNTIYF
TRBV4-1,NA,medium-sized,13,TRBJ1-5,TGCGCCAGCAGCCGGACTATTGGTCAGCCCCAGCATTTT,CASSRTIGQPQHF
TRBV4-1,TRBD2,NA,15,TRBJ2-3,TGCGCCAGCAGCCTCCCTAGCGGGGGGTCAGATACGCAGTATTTT,CASSLPSGGSDTQYF
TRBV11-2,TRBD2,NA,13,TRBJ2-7,TGTGCCAGCAGCTCCCCGGGGAGGGGCGAGCAGTACTTC,CASSSPGRGEQYF
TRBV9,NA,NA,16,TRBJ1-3,TGTGCCAGCAGCGTAGAACTTGGTTCGTCTGGAAACACCATATATTTT,CASSVELGSSGNTIYF
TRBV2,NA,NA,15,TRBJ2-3,TGTGCCACCCCTAACGGGGGTGAGGGCACAGATACGCAGTATTTT,CATPNGGEGTDTQYF
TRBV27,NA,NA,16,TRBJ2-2,TGTGCCAGCAGTTTATTGTTTACCGGGTCCACCGGGGAGCTGTTTTTT,CASSLLFTGSTGELFF
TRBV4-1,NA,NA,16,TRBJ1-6,TGCGCCAGCGGGGCTCGGCAGGGCGGGAACAATTCACCCCTCCACTTT,CASGARQGGNNSPLHF
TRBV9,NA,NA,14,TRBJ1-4,TGTGCCAGCAGCGTAGGCGGGGGTGATGAAAAACTGTTTTTT,CASSVGGGDEKLFF
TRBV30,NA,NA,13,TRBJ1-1,TGTGCCTGGAGTGTGGGCGGGAACACTGAAGCTTTCTTT,CAWSVGGNTEAFF
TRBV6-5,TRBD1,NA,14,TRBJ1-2,TGTGCCAGCAGTAACCGACAGGGTAGGGGCGGCTACACCTTC,CASSNRQGRGGYTF
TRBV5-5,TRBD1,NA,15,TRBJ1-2,TGTGCCAGCAGCTTCCGGGACAGGGACCTAAATGGCTACACCTTC,CASSFRDRDLNGYTF
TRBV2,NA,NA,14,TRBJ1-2,TGTGCCAGCAGTGAAGGTCAGGGGAGGGCTGGCTACACCTTC,CASSEGQGRAGYTF
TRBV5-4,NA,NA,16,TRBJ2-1,TGTGCCAGCAGCTCCCAGGGGTCTAGCTCCTACAATGAGCAGTTCTTC,CASSSQGSSSYNEQFF
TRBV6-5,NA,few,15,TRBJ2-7,TGTGCCAGCAGTTACTCTCAGGGTAGAATCTACGAGCAGTACTTC,CASSYSQGRIYEQYF
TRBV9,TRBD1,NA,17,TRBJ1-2,TGTGCCAGCAGCCCCCGGGACAGGGGGCTGGAGGACTATGGCTACACCTTC,CASSPRDRGLEDYGYTF
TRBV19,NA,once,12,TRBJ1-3,TGTGCCACCCGGGAATCTGGAAACACCATATATTTT,CATRESGNTIYF
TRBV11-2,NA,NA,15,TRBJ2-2,TGTGCCAGCAGCTTATCCGTTTTGGGAACCGGGGAGCTGTTTTTT,CASSLSVLGTGELFF
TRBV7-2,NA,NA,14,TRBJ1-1,TGTGCCAGCAGCTTAGCGATTTCGGGCACTGAAGCTTTCTTT,CASSLAISGTEAFF
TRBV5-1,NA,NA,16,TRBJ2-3,TGCGCCAGCAGCCCCAACAGGGTGTCCCCACCATATACGCAGTATTTT,CASSPNRVSPPYTQYF
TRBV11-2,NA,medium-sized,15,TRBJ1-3,TGTGCCAGCAGCCCTGCGGGGGGAGGTGGAAACACCATATATTTT,CASSPAGGGGNTIYF
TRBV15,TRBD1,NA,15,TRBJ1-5,TGTGCCACCAGCTCCGAGACAGGGAGCAATCAGCCCCAGCATTTT,CATSSETGSNQPQHF